These 20 T cell receptor beta chains were sequenced from one sample in a study of regulatory T cells in long-lasting Graves disease. Assembly of TCR beta libraries relied on iRepertoire HTBI primers together with Arm-PCR of CDR3 regions. MiXCR, applied by TCRdb to the multiplex PCR reads, yields one record per CDR3 protein. The sample has 530,000 or so distinct CDR3 sequences; more than 15% are singletons. The time point: newly diagnosed GD, antithyroid drugs for less than 3 months. PBMC-extracted RNA yielded the TCR library. These sequences were also reported in another study, on T cells in Graves' hyperthyroidism and ophthalmopathy.

The input for sequencing was peripheral blood mononuclear cells (PBMCs), taken at new diagnosis, from a patient treated with antithyroid drugs. These TCRs come from a man between 18 and 35 years old with Graves disease.

This clonotype was counted ten times or more. The chain uses TRBV11-2 and TRBJ2-7; tentatively, D is TRBD1 (6 bases). This CDR3 contains 11 residues. V was trimmed by 8 bases and J by 1 base, leaving 6 bases between them. CDR1 is SGHAT and CDR2 is FQNNGV in the germline V gene. Here the CDR3 reads CASGQSYEQYF. In nucleotides, the CDR3 is TGTGCCAGCGGACAGTCCTACGAGCAGTACTTC.

The chain employs TRBV4-1 and TRBJ2-1; D perhaps matches TRBD1 (5 bases). The germline V gene encodes CDR1 MGHRA and CDR2 YSYEKL. The V end was cut by 0 bases, the J end by 11 bases, with 8 bases between. There are 12 residues in the CDR3. In nucleotides, the CDR3 is TGCGCCAGCAGCCAAGAAGGGGAAAAGCAGTTCTTC. Translating gives CASSQEGEKQFF.

The chain combines TRBV2 with TRBJ2-2; 7 bases map to TRBD2. CDR3 length equals 13 residues. V shed 7 bases and J 5 bases; nucleotides not matched to a gene: 4. The V gene's germline CDR1 is SNHLY and CDR2 FYNNEI. The CDR3 coding sequence is TGTGCCAGCAAGGGACTACCGACCGGGGAGCTGTTTTTT. It is translated as CASKGLPTGELFF.

Comments on this clonotype: Mismatch with germline at one junction end may stem from a read error. J is TRBJ2-1 and V is TRBV6-1; tentative D call: TRBD1 (6 bases). Germline V lookup: CDR1 MNHNS, CDR2 SASEGT. This CDR3 spans 11 amino acids. DNA for the CDR3: TGTGCCAGCAGTGAAGGACAGGCCCCAGTCTTC. This translates into CASSEGQAPVF.

Concerning this clonotype: A junction boundary mismatches the germline segment, possibly from a read error. J is TRBJ2-5 and V is TRBV5-5, with a weak D call TRBD2 (5 bases). Looked up from germline, CDR1 is SGHKS and CDR2 is YYEKEE (reference sequence). CDR3 length equals 15 residues. CDR3 sequence (DNA): TGCGCCAGCAGCCAAGTCGGGGTCGCGGGAGAGACCCAGTACTTC. Encoded protein: CASSQVGVAGETQYF.

The rearrangement uses TRBV6-1 and TRBJ2-7, with 7 bases that match TRBD1. CDR3 size: 14 residues. Trimming at V came to 4 bases and at J to 2 bases, leaving 5 bases not matched to a gene. The germline CDR1 and CDR2 sequences are MNHNS and SASEGT. CDR3 DNA sequence: TGTGCCAGCAGTGGCCGGGACAGCACCTACGAGCAGTACTTC. Residues: CASSGRDSTYEQYF.

The chain joins TRBV4-1 to TRBJ2-2, with 8 bases identical to TRBD2. The V gene's germline CDR1 is MGHRA and CDR2 YSYEKL. The CDR3 has 17 residues. The V and J ends lost 4 bases and 3 bases, in that order; junction bases with no gene match: 10. In DNA form, the CDR3 reads TGCGCCAGCAGCCTGAGAAGCGGGAGAGAGTACACCGGGGAGCTGTTTTTT. Translation gives CASSLRSGREYTGELFF.

The chain uses TRBV3-1 and TRBJ2-7; perhaps TRBD2 as D (5 bases). Trimming removed 4 bases from V and 4 bases from J, with 17 bases in between. CDR3 size: 15 residues. CDR1 is LGHDT, CDR2 YNNKEL, per germline (reference sequence). In DNA form, the CDR3 reads TGTGCCAGCAGCCCATCTACCGGGATCGGGTACGAGCAGTACTTC. This translates into CASSPSTGIGYEQYF.

This clonotype has at least ten counts. The chain is built from TRBV18 and TRBJ2-7, with unresolved D. The length of the CDR3 is 13 residues. Germline V gene data show CDR1 as KGHSH and CDR2 as LQKENI. Trimming cost V 6 bases and J 5 bases, with 14 bases left between them. The CDR3 region is CASSPRATHEQYF. CDR3 nucleotides: TGTGCCAGCTCGCCGAGAGCTACCCACGAGCAGTACTTC.

The CDR3 bases are TGTGCCAGCAGTTATGTGACAGACTCCTATAATTCACCCCTCCACTTT. Translated: CASSYVTDSYNSPLHF. J is TRBJ1-6 and V is TRBV6-2 or TRBV6-3, with D perhaps TRBD1 (5 bases). The V gene lost 3 bases and the J gene lost 0 bases, with 9 bases spanning the gap. Germline loops: CDR1 MNHEY, CDR2 SVGEGT. This CDR3 comprises 16 residues.

In this sample, this clonotype turned up many times. This sequence joins TRBV29-1 and TRBJ2-5, with TRBD2 matching over 9 bases. Germline CDR1 is SQVTM and CDR2 is ANQGSEA. V trimming: 2 bases; J trimming: 4 bases; junction bases outside the gene matches: 5. CDR3 length: 14 residues. The DNA for the CDR3 is TGCAGCGTTGAATCTTTTAGCGGGAGAGAGACCCAGTACTTC. This gives the protein CSVESFSGRETQYF.

This clonotype was seen many times. The V and J genes are TRBV6-5 and TRBJ2-1, with TRBD2 identical over 9 bases. CDR3 length equals 14 residues. The germline V gene encodes CDR1 MNHEY and CDR2 SVGAGI. J gave up 10 bases and V 3 bases, and 7 bases lay outside the gene matches. CDR3 sequence reads: CASSYATSGLEQFF. The CDR3 bases are TGTGCCAGCAGTTATGCGACTAGCGGCCTAGAGCAGTTCTTC.

For this clonotype: With a much larger clone just one base away, this may be a read error. The chain recombines TRBV6-2 or TRBV6-3 with TRBJ1-1; D is undetermined. Germline V gene data show CDR1 as MNHEY and CDR2 as SVGEGT. Trimming removed 4 bases from V and 8 bases from J, with 17 bases in between. This CDR3 is built from 14 residues. CDR3 amino acids: CASSFSTLFTEAFF. The DNA for the CDR3 is TGTGCCAGCAGTTTCTCGACCCTTTTCACCGAAGCTTTCTTT.

This clonotype was seen a handful of times. The V gene is TRBV27, the J gene TRBJ2-1, with 10 bases that match TRBD2. Germline assignment: CDR1 MNHEY and CDR2 SMNVEV (reference sequence). V lost 8 bases and J lost 6; bases outside the gene matches: 13. The CDR3 runs to 16 residues. The CDR3, as DNA: TGTGCCAGCTCGGAGTCCGGGACTAGCGACCTCAATGAGCAGTTCTTC. Translating gives CASSESGTSDLNEQFF.

The chain has TRBV7-2 and TRBJ1-1; tentative D call: TRBD1 (5 bases). Trimming took off 2 bases at V and 1 base at J, with 17 bases between the two ends. This CDR3 region has 17 residues. CDR1 is SGHTA, CDR2 FQGNSA, per germline. CDR3 in amino acids: CASSLWGGAAGNTEAFF. For the CDR3, the DNA is TGTGCCAGCAGCTTATGGGGTGGGGCAGCAGGGAACACTGAAGCTTTCTTT.

The table lists this clonotype with many counts. V is TRBV15 and J is TRBJ2-1; no reliable D call. The length of the CDR3 is 16 residues. CDR1 LNHNV and CDR2 YYDKDF come from the germline V gene (reference sequence). Trimming cost V 0 bases and J 0 bases, with 9 bases left between them. As DNA, the CDR3 is TGTGCCACCAGCAGAGAAAACAGCCTCTCCTACAATGAGCAGTTCTTC. It specifies CATSRENSLSYNEQFF.

Ten or more counts support this clonotype. The chain recombines TRBV12-3 or TRBV12-4 with TRBJ1-2; 12 bases are shared with TRBD1. J was trimmed by 7 bases and V by 5 bases; bases with no gene match: 11. The CDR3 spans 16 residues. The CDR3 nucleotides are TGTGCCAGCAGTACACGGGACAGGGGGCGCATAGGTGGCTACACCTTC. Its protein is CASSTRDRGRIGGYTF.

This chain connects TRBV25-1 to TRBJ2-5; 8 bases map to TRBD1. The ends lost 5 bases at V and 9 bases at J; junction bases unmatched: 8. The length of the CDR3 is 13 residues. Germline values: CDR1 MGHDK, CDR2 SYGVNS. The CDR3 loop is CASSNWQGASQYF. In DNA, the CDR3 is TGTGCCAGCAGTAATTGGCAGGGGGCTTCCCAGTACTTC.

This clonotype was observed at least ten times. The genes are TRBV6-1 and TRBJ2-7; 8 nucleotides match TRBD2. V trimming: 3 bases; J trimming: 5 bases; junction bases outside the gene matches: 9. CDR3 length: 15 residues. CDR1 is MNHNS and CDR2 is SASEGT in the germline V gene. CDR3 residues: CASSDPQGLEDEQYF. CDR3 DNA: TGTGCCAGCAGTGATCCGCAGGGACTAGAAGACGAGCAGTACTTC.

The V gene is TRBV7-9, the J gene TRBJ2-5; TRBD1 matches at 10 bases. CDR3 size: 16 residues. Germline values: CDR1 SEHNR, CDR2 FQNEAQ (reference sequence). Losses at the gene ends were 5 bases for V and 4 bases for J; bases not matched to a gene: 10. CDR3 region: CASSLRRRTGGETQYF. CDR3 nucleotides: TGTGCCAGCAGCCTTAGACGTCGGACAGGGGGAGAGACCCAGTACTTC. The complete variable domain, with remaining parts taken from reference TRBV7-9 and TRBJ2-5, reads DTGVSQNPRHKITKRGQNVTFRCDPISEHNRLYWYRQTLGQGPEFLTYFQNEAQLEKSRLLSDRFSAERPKGSFSTLEIQRTEQGDSAMYLCASSLRRRTGGETQYFGPGTRLLVL.